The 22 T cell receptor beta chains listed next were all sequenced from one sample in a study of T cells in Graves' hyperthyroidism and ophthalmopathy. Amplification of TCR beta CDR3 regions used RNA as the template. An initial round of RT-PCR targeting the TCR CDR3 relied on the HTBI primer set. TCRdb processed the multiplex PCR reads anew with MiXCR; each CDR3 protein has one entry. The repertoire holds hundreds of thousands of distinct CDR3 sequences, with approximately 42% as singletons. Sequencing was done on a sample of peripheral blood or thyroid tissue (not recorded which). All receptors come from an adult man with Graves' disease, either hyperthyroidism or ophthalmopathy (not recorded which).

The CDR3 is CASRRSSGEAFF. The CDR3, as DNA: TGTGCCAGTAGAAGGAGCTCAGGTGAAGCTTTCTTT. The rearrangement uses TRBV19 and TRBJ1-1; D remains unclear. The CDR3 sequence is 12 residues long. Germline CDR1 is LNHDA and CDR2 is SQIVND (reference sequence). Trimming shortened V by 6 bases and J by 7 bases, and 12 bases separated the two germline ends.

The CDR3 loop is CSVDRESPHNYGYTF. The CDR3 nucleotides are TGCAGCGTTGACAGGGAAAGCCCCCATAACTATGGCTACACCTTC. The chain recombines TRBV29-1 with TRBJ1-2, with a weak D call TRBD1 (5 bases). The CDR3 consists of 15 residues. Germline V gene data show CDR1 as SQVTM and CDR2 as ANQGSEA. Trimming shortened V by 3 bases and J by 1 base, and 15 bases separated the two germline ends.

The CDR3: CASSPGQVDEKLFF. CDR3 nucleotides: TGTGCCAGCAGCCCGGGACAGGTGGATGAAAAACTGTTTTTT. The chain links TRBV7-8 to TRBJ1-4, with TRBD1 matching over 8 bases. The V gene end was trimmed by 5 bases and the J gene end by 6 bases; junction bases not matched to a gene: 5. From germline, CDR1 is SGHVS and CDR2 FQNEAQ. There are 14 residues in the CDR3.

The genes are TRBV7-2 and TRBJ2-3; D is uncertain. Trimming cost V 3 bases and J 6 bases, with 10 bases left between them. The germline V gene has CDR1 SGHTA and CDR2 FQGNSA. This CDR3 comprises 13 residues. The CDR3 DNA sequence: TGTGCCAGCAGCTTCGCCCCCCGGGATACGCAGTATTTT. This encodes CASSFAPRDTQYF.

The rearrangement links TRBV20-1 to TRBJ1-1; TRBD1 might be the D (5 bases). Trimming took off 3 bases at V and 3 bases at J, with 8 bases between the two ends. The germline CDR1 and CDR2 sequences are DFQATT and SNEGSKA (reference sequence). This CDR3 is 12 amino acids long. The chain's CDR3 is CSARDTYTEAFF. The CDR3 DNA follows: TGCAGTGCTAGGGACACGTACACTGAAGCTTTCTTT.

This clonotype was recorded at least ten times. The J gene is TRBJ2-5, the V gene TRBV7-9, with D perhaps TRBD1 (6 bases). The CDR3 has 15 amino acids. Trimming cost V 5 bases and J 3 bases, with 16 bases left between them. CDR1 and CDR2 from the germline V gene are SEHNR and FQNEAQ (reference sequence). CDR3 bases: TGTGCCAGCAGCCCCCTGACAGGAAGGGAAGAGACCCAGTACTTC. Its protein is CASSPLTGREETQYF.

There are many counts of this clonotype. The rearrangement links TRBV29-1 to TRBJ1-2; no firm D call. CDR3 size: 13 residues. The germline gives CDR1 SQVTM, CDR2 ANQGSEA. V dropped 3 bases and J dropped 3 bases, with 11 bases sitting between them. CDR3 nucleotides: TGCAGCGTTGACCCCTTGGTTGACTATGGCTACACCTTC. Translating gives CSVDPLVDYGYTF. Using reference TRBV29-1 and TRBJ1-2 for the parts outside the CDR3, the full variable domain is SAVISQKPSRDICQRGTSLTIQCQVDSQVTMMFWYRQQPGQSLTLIATANQGSEATYESGFVIDKFPISRPNLTFSTLTVSNMSPEDSSIYLCSVDPLVDYGYTFGSGTRLTVV.

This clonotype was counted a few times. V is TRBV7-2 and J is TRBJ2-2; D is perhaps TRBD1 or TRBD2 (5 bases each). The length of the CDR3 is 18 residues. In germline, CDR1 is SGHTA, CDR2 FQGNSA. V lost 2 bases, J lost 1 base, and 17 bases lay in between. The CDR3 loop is CASSLRGPGTGNTGELFF. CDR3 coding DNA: TGTGCCAGCAGCTTAAGAGGGCCCGGGACCGGGAACACCGGGGAGCTGTTTTTT.

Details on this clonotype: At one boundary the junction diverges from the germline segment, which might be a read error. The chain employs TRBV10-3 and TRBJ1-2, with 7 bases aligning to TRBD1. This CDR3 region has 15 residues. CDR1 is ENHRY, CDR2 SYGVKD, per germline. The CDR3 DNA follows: TGTGCCAGCAGTGAGCAGGGACAGCCTAACTATGGCTACACCTTC. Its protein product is CASSEQGQPNYGYTF.

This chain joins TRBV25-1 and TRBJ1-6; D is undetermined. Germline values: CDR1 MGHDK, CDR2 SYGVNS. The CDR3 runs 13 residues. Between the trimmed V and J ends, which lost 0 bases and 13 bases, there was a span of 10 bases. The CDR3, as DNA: TGTGCCAGCAGTGAATATGTCGGCTTCCCCCTCCACTTT. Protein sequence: CASSEYVGFPLHF. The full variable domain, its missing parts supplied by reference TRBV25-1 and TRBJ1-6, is EADIYQTPRYLVIGTGKKITLECSQTMGHDKMYWYQQDPGMELHLIHYSYGVNSTEKGDLSSESTVSRIRTEHFPLTLESARPSHTSQYLCASSEYVGFPLHFGNGTRLTVT.

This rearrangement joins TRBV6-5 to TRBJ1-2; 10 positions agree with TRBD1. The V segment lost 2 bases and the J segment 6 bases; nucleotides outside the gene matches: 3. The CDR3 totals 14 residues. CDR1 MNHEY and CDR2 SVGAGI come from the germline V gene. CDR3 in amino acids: CASSYGGTGDGYTF. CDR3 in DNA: TGTGCCAGCAGTTACGGGGGGACAGGGGATGGCTACACCTTC.

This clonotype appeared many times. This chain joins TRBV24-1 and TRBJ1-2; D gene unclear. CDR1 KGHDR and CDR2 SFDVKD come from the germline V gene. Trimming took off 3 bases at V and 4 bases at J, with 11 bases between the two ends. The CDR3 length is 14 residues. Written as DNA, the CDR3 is TGTGCCACCAGTGATGATCAAAATTCCTATGGCTACACCTTC. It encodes CATSDDQNSYGYTF.

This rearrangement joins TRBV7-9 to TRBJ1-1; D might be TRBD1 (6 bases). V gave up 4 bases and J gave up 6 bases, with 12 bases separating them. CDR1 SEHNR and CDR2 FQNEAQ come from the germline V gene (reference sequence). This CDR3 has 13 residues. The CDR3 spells CASSSEDSSEAFF. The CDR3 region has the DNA TGTGCCAGCAGCTCCGAGGACAGTTCTGAAGCTTTCTTT.

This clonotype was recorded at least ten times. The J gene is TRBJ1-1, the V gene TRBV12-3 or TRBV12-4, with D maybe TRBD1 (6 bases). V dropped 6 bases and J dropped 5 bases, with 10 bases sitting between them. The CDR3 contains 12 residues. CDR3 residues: CASSPGATEAFF. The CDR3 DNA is TGTGCCAGCAGCCCAGGGGCAACTGAAGCTTTCTTT.

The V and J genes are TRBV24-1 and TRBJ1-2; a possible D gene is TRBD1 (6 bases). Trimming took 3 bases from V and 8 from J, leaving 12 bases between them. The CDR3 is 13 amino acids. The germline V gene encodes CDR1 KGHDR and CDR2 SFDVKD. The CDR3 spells CATSDTRTVGYTF. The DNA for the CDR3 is TGTGCCACCAGTGATACCCGGACAGTCGGCTACACCTTC.

This CDR3 is CASSGRRQGTYEQYF. CDR3 sequence (DNA): TGTGCCAGCAGTGGTCGCCGACAGGGGACTTACGAGCAGTACTTC. The chain joins TRBV6-1 to TRBJ2-7; 8 nucleotides match TRBD1. In germline, CDR1 is MNHNS, CDR2 SASEGT. The CDR3 is 15 amino acids. V was clipped by 4 bases and J by 4 bases; unmatched bases: 9.

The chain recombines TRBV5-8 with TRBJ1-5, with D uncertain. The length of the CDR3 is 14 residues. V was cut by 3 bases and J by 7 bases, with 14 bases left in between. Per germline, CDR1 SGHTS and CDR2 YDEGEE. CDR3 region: CASSSYNGGQPQHF. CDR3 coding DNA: TGTGCCAGCAGCTCGTACAATGGTGGGCAGCCCCAGCATTTT.

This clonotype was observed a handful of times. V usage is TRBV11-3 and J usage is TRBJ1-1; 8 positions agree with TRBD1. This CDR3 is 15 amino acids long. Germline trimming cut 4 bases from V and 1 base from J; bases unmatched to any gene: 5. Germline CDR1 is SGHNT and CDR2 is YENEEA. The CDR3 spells CASSSDGTGNTEAFF. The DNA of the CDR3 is TGTGCCAGCAGCTCAGACGGGACAGGGAACACTGAAGCTTTCTTT.

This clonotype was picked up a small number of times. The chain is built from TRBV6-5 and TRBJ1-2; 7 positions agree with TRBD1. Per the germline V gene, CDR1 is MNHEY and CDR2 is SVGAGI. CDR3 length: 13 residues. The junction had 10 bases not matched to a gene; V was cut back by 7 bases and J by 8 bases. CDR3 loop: CASTSTGIYGYTF. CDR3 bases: TGTGCCAGCACCTCGACAGGGATCTACGGCTACACCTTC.

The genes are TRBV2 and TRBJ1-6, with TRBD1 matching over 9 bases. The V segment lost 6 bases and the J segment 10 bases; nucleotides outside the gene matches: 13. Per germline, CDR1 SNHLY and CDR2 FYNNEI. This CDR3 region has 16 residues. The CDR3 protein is CASSHPTQGAGSPLHF. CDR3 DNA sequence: TGTGCCAGCAGCCACCCAACACAGGGGGCTGGATCACCCCTCCACTTT.

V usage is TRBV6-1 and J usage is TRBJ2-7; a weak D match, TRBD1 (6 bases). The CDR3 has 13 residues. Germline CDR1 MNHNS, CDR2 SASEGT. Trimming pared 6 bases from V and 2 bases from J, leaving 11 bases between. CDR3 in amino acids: CASSRTAAYEQYF. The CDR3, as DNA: TGTGCCAGCAGCCGGACAGCCGCCTACGAGCAGTACTTC.

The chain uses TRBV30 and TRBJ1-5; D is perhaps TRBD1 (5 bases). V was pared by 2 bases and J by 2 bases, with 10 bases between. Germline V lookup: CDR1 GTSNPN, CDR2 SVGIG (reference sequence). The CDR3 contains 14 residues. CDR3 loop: CAWSSGRGNQPQHF. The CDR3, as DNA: TGTGCCTGGAGTTCGGGCAGGGGCAATCAGCCCCAGCATTTT.